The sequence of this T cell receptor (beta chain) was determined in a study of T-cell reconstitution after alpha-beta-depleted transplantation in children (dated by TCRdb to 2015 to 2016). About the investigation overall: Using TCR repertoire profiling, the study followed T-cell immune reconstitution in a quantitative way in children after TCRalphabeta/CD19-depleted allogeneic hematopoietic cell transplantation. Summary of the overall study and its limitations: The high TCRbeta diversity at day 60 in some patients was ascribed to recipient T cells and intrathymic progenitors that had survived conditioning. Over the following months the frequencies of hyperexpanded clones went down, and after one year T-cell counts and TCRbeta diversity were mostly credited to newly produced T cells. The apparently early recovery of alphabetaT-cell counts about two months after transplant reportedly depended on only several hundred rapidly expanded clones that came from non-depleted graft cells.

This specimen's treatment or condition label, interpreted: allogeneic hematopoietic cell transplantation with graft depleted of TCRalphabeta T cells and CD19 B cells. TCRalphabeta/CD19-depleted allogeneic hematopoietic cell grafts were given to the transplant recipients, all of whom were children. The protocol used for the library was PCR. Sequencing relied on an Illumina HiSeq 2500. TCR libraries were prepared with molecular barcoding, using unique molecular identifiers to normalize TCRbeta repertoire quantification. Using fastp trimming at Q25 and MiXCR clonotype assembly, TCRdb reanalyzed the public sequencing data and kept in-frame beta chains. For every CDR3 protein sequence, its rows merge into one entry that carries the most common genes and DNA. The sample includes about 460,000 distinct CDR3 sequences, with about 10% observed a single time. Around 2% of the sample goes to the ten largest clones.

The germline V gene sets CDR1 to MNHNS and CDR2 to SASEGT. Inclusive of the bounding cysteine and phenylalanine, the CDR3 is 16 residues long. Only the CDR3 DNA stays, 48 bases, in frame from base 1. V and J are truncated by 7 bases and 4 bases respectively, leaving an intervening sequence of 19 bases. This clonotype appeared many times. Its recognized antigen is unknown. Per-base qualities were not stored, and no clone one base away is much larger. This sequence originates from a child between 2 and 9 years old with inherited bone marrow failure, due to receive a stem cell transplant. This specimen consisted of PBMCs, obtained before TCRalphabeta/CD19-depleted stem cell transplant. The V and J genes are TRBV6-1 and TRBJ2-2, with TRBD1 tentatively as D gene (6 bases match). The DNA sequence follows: TGTGCCAGCACCCCTAATCCTCCAGGGGCCACCGGGGAGCTGTTTTTT. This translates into CASTPNPPGATGELFF.